This record concerns one TCR beta chain sequence. What it binds is not known. Because it lacks the conserved phenylalanine or tryptophan at the end, this CDR3 is likely a read error. This record comes from a study of Graves' ophthalmopathy and Graves' hyperthyroidism. Transcripts of RNA were the source for amplifying TCR beta CDR3 regions. First-round RT-PCR with HTBI primers preceded a second-round multiplex PCR. MiXCR, applied by TCRdb to the multiplex PCR reads, yields one record per CDR3 protein. The sample consists of 35,000 to 50,000 distinct CDR3 sequences, about half of them appearing once. Study-wide points: Stable hyperthyroidism and ophthalmopathy were told apart by a 13-signature model, which achieved less than 90% sensitivity and roughly 76% specificity.

Stable hyperthyroidism was defined by absence of ophthalmopathy within 18 months of follow-up. The CDR3 totals 15 residues. CDR1 MNHNS and CDR2 SASEGT come from the germline V gene. The ends lost 6 bases at V and 5 bases at J; junction bases unmatched: 8. The V call is TRBV6-1, the J call TRBJ1-5; 9 positions match TRBD1. Sequencing used peripheral blood. The TCR was taken from an adult woman with stable Graves' hyperthyroidism. The CDR3 nucleotides read TGTGCCAGCAGCATGGGACAGGGCTATGATCAGCCCCAGCATTCT. It specifies CASSMGQGYDQPQHS.